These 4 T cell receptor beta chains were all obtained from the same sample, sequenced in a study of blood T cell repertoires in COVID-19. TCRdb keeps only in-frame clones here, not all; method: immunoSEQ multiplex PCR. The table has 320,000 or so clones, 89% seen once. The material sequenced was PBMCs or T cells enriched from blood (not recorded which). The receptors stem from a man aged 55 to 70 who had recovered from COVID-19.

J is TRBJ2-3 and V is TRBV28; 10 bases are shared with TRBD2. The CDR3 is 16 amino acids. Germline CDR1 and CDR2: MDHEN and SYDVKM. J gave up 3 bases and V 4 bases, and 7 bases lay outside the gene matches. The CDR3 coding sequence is TGTGCCAGCAGTTCGGTACTAGCGGGGCAAACAGATACGCAGTATTTT. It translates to CASSSVLAGQTDTQYF.

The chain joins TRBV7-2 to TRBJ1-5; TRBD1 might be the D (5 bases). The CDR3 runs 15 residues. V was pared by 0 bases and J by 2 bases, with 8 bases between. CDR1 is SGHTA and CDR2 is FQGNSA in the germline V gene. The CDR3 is CASSLAGVGNQPQHF. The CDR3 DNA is TGTGCCAGCAGCTTAGCAGGGGTGGGCAATCAGCCCCAGCATTTT.

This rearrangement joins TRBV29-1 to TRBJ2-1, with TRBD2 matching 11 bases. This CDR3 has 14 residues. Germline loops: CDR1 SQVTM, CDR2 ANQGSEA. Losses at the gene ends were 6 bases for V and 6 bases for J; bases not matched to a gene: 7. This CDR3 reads CSVEGLADLNEQFF. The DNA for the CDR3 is TGCAGCGTCGAGGGACTAGCGGACCTCAATGAGCAGTTCTTC.

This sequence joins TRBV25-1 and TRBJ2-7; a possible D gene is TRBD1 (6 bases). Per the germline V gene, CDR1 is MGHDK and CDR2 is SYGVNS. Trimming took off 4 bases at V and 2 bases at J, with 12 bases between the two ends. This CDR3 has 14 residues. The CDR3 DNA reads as TGTGCCAGCAGTGCGGGACAACCGCCCTACGAGCAGTACTTC. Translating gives CASSAGQPPYEQYF.